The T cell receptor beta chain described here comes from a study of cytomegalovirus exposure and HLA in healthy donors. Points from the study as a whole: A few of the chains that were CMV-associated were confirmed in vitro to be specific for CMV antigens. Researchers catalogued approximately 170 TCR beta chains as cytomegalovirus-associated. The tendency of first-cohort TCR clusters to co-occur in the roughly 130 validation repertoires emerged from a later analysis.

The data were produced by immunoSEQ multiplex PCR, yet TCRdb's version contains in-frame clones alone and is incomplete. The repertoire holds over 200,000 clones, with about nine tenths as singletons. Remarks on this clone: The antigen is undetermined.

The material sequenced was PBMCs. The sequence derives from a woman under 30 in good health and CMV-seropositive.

The CDR3, as DNA: TGTGCCAGCAGTTTAAATCCCCGGGGAGGGTCCTACGAGCAGTACTTC. Its protein product is CASSLNPRGGSYEQYF. The V gene is TRBV28, the J gene TRBJ2-7; 7 positions agree with TRBD2. Germline CDR1 is MDHEN and CDR2 is SYDVKM. The CDR3 sequence is 16 residues long. J was trimmed by 1 base and V by 2 bases; bases with no gene match: 8. The whole variable domain, remainder taken from reference TRBV28 and TRBJ2-7, is DVKVTQSSRYLVKRTGEKVFLECVQDMDHENMFWYRQDPGLGLRLIYFSYDVKMKEKGDIPEGYSVSREKKERFSLILESASTNQTSMYLCASSLNPRGGSYEQYFGPGTRLTVT.